This is a list of T cell receptor beta chains from one sample in a study of regulatory T cells in long-lasting Graves disease. TCRdb independently ran MiXCR on the multiplex PCR reads; one entry per CDR3 protein. The data show 400,000 to 500,000 distinct CDR3 sequences, with around 20% seen just once and roughly an eighth held by the top ten. The sequencing here drew on peripheral blood mononuclear cells (PBMCs), taken when the disease was refractory, from a patient treated with antithyroid drugs. Every receptor here comes from a female donor with Graves disease. CDR3s include the opening cysteine and the closing phenylalanine or tryptophan. Each record gives: clone size, V gene, J gene, D gene, CDR3 DNA, CDR3 protein. A D gene is named only where the DNA matches it firmly. Expanded clones are given a class, and other clones once, few, many or no size at all.

-	TRBV20-1	TRBJ2-7	-	TGCAGTGCTAGAGATGGGGGGACTACAGGGGGCGAGCAGTACTTC	CSARDGGTTGGEQYF
few	TRBV20-1	TRBJ2-7	-	TGCAGTGCTAGAGTCTATCAGCGGACCTCCTACGAGCAGTACTTC	CSARVYQRTSYEQYF
few	TRBV20-1	TRBJ1-2	TRBD1	TGCAGTGCTCCCCAAAGGGGGACAGTCTATGGCTACACCTTC	CSAPQRGTVYGYTF
-	TRBV29-1	TRBJ1-1	-	TGCAGCGTTGATGCAACAGAAGCTTTCTTT	CSVDATEAFF
few	TRBV7-8	TRBJ1-4	-	TGTGCCAGCAGCCTCAGCCACCAAACAGGAGCGGCAGCTAATGAAAAACTGTTTTTT	CASSLSHQTGAAANEKLFF
-	TRBV19	TRBJ2-7	TRBD2	TGTGCCAGTAGTATGGGACTAGCAGCCTACGAGCAGTACTTC	CASSMGLAAYEQYF
-	TRBV27	TRBJ2-2	TRBD2	TGTGCCAGCCGCCGGGGAGGGAGTTACACCGGGGAGCTGTTTTTT	CASRRGGSYTGELFF
-	TRBV5-1	TRBJ2-2	-	TGCGCCAGCAGCTACCGGGACCCCCGCTCCCCCGGGGAGCTGTTTTTT	CASSYRDPRSPGELFF
few	TRBV5-6	TRBJ1-1	-	TGTGCCAGCAGCTTGCCGCGGGCCACGAACACTGAAGCTTTCTTT	CASSLPRATNTEAFF
-	TRBV28	TRBJ2-7	-	TGTGCCAGCAGTTTGGGGCAGAGCGCCTACGAGCAGTACTTC	CASSLGQSAYEQYF
-	TRBV20-1	TRBJ2-2	-	TGCAGTGCTAGTCAACCTGCGAACACCGGGGAGCTGTTTTTT	CSASQPANTGELFF
few	TRBV24-1	TRBJ2-2	-	TGTGCCACCAGTGGAGGCATTTCGGACACCGGGGAGCTGTTTTTT	CATSGGISDTGELFF
-	TRBV24-1	TRBJ2-1	-	TGTGCCACCAGTGATCACGCGGGGTTAGCGGTCTTCAATGAGCAGTTCTTC	CATSDHAGLAVFNEQFF
-	TRBV3-1	TRBJ2-7	-	TGTGCCAGCAGCCAAGACGGGCGGGGCTACGAGCAGTACTTC	CASSQDGRGYEQYF
few	TRBV11-2	TRBJ2-2	-	TGTGCCAGCAGCTTACCAAATTGGGGCCCCCGTTCCGGGGAGCTGTTTTTT	CASSLPNWGPRSGELFF
many	TRBV11-3	TRBJ1-1	-	TGTGCCAGCAGCTTTTCCCCTGAAGCTTTCTTT	CASSFSPEAFF
-	TRBV10-1	TRBJ2-2	TRBD2	TGCGCCAGCAGTGAGGGTAGCGGGTTAGGGGACACCGGGGAGCTGTTTTTT	CASSEGSGLGDTGELFF
few	TRBV12-3/TRBV12-4	TRBJ2-3	TRBD2	TGTGCCAGCAGTCCGGCGGGAGCGTCAGATACGCAGTATTTT	CASSPAGASDTQYF
many	TRBV12-3/TRBV12-4	TRBJ1-5	-	TGTGCCAGCAGTTTTTCAGGCCGGCACAATCAGCCCCAGCATTTT	CASSFSGRHNQPQHF
few	TRBV20-1	TRBJ1-2	-	TGCAGTGCTATCTTGGGGGGCGCGTACTATGGCTACACCTTC	CSAILGGAYYGYTF
-	TRBV28	TRBJ2-1	TRBD1	TGTGCCAGCAGTGACAGGGGTCCTTACAATGAGCAGTTCTTC	CASSDRGPYNEQFF
-	TRBV5-1	TRBJ1-5	-	TGCGCCAGCAGCCCAGAGGGCGGTATAGACAATCAGCCCCAGCATTTT	CASSPEGGIDNQPQHF
many	TRBV24-1	TRBJ1-1	-	TGTGCCATAAAGGAGTGCCCCATTGGGACTGAAGCTTTCTTT	CAIKECPIGTEAFF